The 6 T cell receptor beta chains given below trace back to one sample, sequenced in a study of cytomegalovirus exposure and HLA in healthy donors (dated by TCRdb to 2016 to 2017). Libraries were prepared through the immunoSEQ multiplex PCR assay. For the multiplex PCR, a mixture combining 60 forward primers for TCR Vbeta segments and 13 reverse primers for TCR Jbeta segments was used. In its TCRdb copy, this immuneACCESS table keeps in-frame sequences only and misses some clones. Where compared with another copy, unresolved V genes explain less than half of these, and the others have no known cause. Across this sample there are 110,000 or so clones, with about 77% seen only once. 5.4% of the sample comes from the top ten. Sequences were obtained from PBMCs. Receptor source: a young woman in good health and CMV-seropositive.

The chain has TRBV11-3 and TRBJ1-6, with D uncertain. Trimming cost V 4 bases and J 7 bases, with 20 bases left between them. The germline CDR1 and CDR2 sequences are SGHNT and YENEEA. CDR3 length: 17 amino acids. CDR3 amino acids: CASSSFGFRSGNSPLHF. The CDR3 DNA follows: TGTGCCAGCAGCTCCTTCGGTTTTCGTTCGGGGAATTCACCCCTCCACTTT. The complete variable domain, with remaining parts taken from reference TRBV11-3 and TRBJ1-6, reads EAGVVQSPRYKIIEKKQPVAFWCNPISGHNTLYWYLQNLGQGPELLIRYENEEAVDDSQLPKDRFSAERLKGVDSTLKIQPAELGDSAVYLCASSSFGFRSGNSPLHFGNGTRLTVT.

The chain uses TRBV7-6 and TRBJ1-3, with D perhaps TRBD1 (6 bases). The CDR3 is 15 residues long. Trimming took 5 bases from V and 0 from J, leaving 11 bases between them. Germline values: CDR1 SGHVS, CDR2 FNYEAQ. CDR3 amino acids: CASSQGQSSGNTIYF. The CDR3 DNA sequence: TGTGCCAGCAGCCAAGGACAGAGCTCTGGAAACACCATATATTTT.

The chain joins TRBV19 to TRBJ1-1; 7 nucleotides agree with TRBD1. Germline trimming cut 3 bases from V and 5 bases from J; bases unmatched to any gene: 9. CDR1 is LNHDA, CDR2 SQIVND, per germline (reference sequence). The CDR3 is made up of 15 amino acids. The DNA for the CDR3 is TGTGCCAGTAGTATCCCGGGTAGGGGGCGAACTGAAGCTTTCTTT. It encodes CASSIPGRGRTEAFF.

The chain uses TRBV18 and TRBJ2-7, with 10 bases aligning to TRBD1. V trimming: 0 bases; J trimming: 3 bases; junction bases outside the gene matches: 2. Germline CDR1 is KGHSH and CDR2 is LQKENI. This CDR3 has 15 residues. CDR3 DNA sequence: TGTGCCAGCTCACCACCGGGACAGGGGCTCTACGAGCAGTACTTC. Translated: CASSPPGQGLYEQYF.

Concerning this clone: This sample includes further DNA sequences coding for the same CDR3. The J gene is TRBJ1-2, the V gene TRBV18; D is unclear. CDR1 is KGHSH, CDR2 LQKENI, per germline. This CDR3 spans 15 amino acids. The V gene lost 6 bases and the J gene lost 3 bases, with 17 bases spanning the gap. This CDR3 reads CASSPAGGPDYGYTF. The CDR3 nucleotides are TGTGCCAGCTCCCCCGCCGGCGGGCCCGACTATGGCTACACCTTC.

The V call is TRBV9, the J call TRBJ1-3, with D unresolved. From germline, CDR1 is SGDLS and CDR2 YYNGEE. This CDR3 spans 12 amino acids. Deletions cut 6 bases from V and 2 bases from J, with 6 bases between. The CDR3 loop reads CASTGTGNTIYF. The CDR3 DNA reads TGTGCCAGCACAGGTACTGGAAACACCATATATTTT.